The 25 T cell receptor beta chains reported below all come from one sample, sequenced in a study of identical twins. TCRdb redid the calling of the 5' RACE reads with MiXCR, one entry per CDR3 protein. The sample lists around 250,000 distinct CDR3 sequences; about an eighth were seen once. These same records also appear under a second study, on yellow fever vaccine responses in identical twins.

The sequencing input was memory (CD45RO+) T cells sorted from blood. Every receptor here comes from a woman aged 18 to 35 in good health.

There are a few counts of this clonotype. The CDR3 here is CSASLGTDTQYF. The CDR3 DNA is TGCAGTGCTTCGCTTGGCACAGATACGCAGTATTTT. The chain joins TRBV20-1 to TRBJ2-3, with D unclear. V gave up 5 bases and J gave up 1 base, with 7 bases separating them. CDR1 and CDR2 from the germline V gene are DFQATT and SNEGSKA (reference sequence). This CDR3 comprises 12 residues.

This clonotype was seen only a few times. J is TRBJ2-2 and V is TRBV7-8, with 7 bases matching TRBD2. CDR3 size: 17 residues. The V gene's germline CDR1 is SGHVS and CDR2 FQNEAQ. The trim removed 1 base at V and 7 bases at J, leaving 12 bases unmatched. The CDR3 DNA follows: TGTGCCAGCAGCTTAGGAGGGAATAGCGGGCGGGTCGGGGAGCTGTTTTTT. The encoded protein is CASSLGGNSGRVGELFF.

This clonotype showed up just a few times. J is TRBJ1-1 and V is TRBV19, with D uncertain. V was cut by 7 bases and J by 2 bases, with 11 bases left in between. The germline gives CDR1 LNHDA, CDR2 SQIVND (reference sequence). CDR3 length equals 13 residues. Written as DNA, the CDR3 is TGTGCCAGTACTACCGGACTAAACACTGAAGCTTTCTTT. It yields the protein CASTTGLNTEAFF.

Only a few counts were recorded for this clonotype. This chain links TRBV29-1 with TRBJ2-1, with D possibly matching TRBD2 (5 bases). Germline V gene data show CDR1 as SQVTM and CDR2 as ANQGSEA. Trimming removed 6 bases at V and 6 bases at J, with 9 bases between. The CDR3 spans 11 residues. The CDR3 sequence is CSVALANEQFF. The CDR3 DNA reads TGCAGCGTGGCCCTAGCCAATGAGCAGTTCTTC.

Ten or more counts support this clonotype. The chain carries TRBV28 and TRBJ2-1; D call uncertain. CDR3 length equals 14 residues. Germline-derived CDR1 and CDR2 are MDHEN and SYDVKM. Trimming cost V 3 bases and J 10 bases, with 16 bases left between them. The CDR3 sequence: CASSFVVQEKEQFF. The DNA of the CDR3 is TGTGCCAGCAGTTTTGTTGTTCAGGAAAAAGAGCAGTTCTTC.

This clonotype has ten or more counts. CDR3 coding DNA: TGTGCCAGCAGCAGGGGAAACACCGGGGAGCTGTTTTTT. Translated: CASSRGNTGELFF. V gene TRBV9 combines with J gene TRBJ2-2; maybe TRBD1 (5 bases). Germline loops: CDR1 SGDLS, CDR2 YYNGEE. The CDR3 has 13 residues. V was shortened by 4 bases and J by 2 bases, with 6 bases between the two germline ends.

This clonotype has ten or more counts. The chain carries TRBV5-1 and TRBJ1-1; D not certain. Germline V gene lookup returns CDR1 SGHRS and CDR2 YFSETQ. V dropped 3 bases and J dropped 1 base, with 7 bases sitting between them. The CDR3 is 13 amino acids. This CDR3 reads CASSSTRNTEAFF. The CDR3 region has the DNA TGCGCCAGCAGCTCGACAAGGAACACTGAAGCTTTCTTT.

The rearrangement links TRBV20-1 to TRBJ1-2; 8 bases agree with TRBD1. V lost 6 bases to trimming and J lost 1 base; unmatched junction nucleotides: 10. CDR1 and CDR2 from the germline V gene are DFQATT and SNEGSKA (reference sequence). The CDR3 consists of 15 residues. The CDR3 DNA follows: TGCAGTGCCGCAACCGGGACAGGCTTTAACTATGGCTACACCTTC. Amino acid sequence: CSAATGTGFNYGYTF.

This clonotype occurred a few times. The chain combines TRBV20-1 with TRBJ2-5; D is possibly TRBD1 or TRBD2 (5 bases each). In germline, CDR1 is DFQATT, CDR2 SNEGSKA (reference sequence). The CDR3 is 15 residues long. V gave up 0 bases and J gave up 7 bases, with 18 bases separating them. The CDR3, as DNA: TGCAGTGCTAGAGATGACGACAGCGGCACTGGGACCCAGTACTTC. As protein: CSARDDDSGTGTQYF.

The sample holds a few counts of this clonotype. The chain employs TRBV12-3 or TRBV12-4 and TRBJ2-2; TRBD2 aligns across 9 bases. There are 14 residues in the CDR3. V trimming: 8 bases; J trimming: 5 bases; junction bases outside the gene matches: 6. The CDR3 here is CASAGGRGTGELFF. The CDR3 bases are TGTGCCAGCGCTGGCGGGAGGGGGACCGGGGAGCTGTTTTTT.

V usage is TRBV4-2 and J usage is TRBJ2-3; 10 positions agree with TRBD2. Germline V gene sequence: CDR1 LGHNA, CDR2 YNFKEQ. V lost 1 base to trimming and J lost 7 bases; unmatched junction nucleotides: 8. This CDR3 has 16 residues. As DNA, the CDR3 is TGTGCCAGCAGCCAAGTCTCGGCTAGCGGGAGCTATACGCAGTATTTT. Translation gives CASSQVSASGSYTQYF.

The gene calls are TRBV7-2 and TRBJ2-3, with 8 nucleotides matching TRBD2. This CDR3 has 15 amino acids. Per the germline V gene, CDR1 is SGHTA and CDR2 is FQGNSA. Trimming at V came to 1 base and at J to 5 bases, leaving 5 bases not matched to a gene. DNA of the CDR3: TGTGCCAGCAGCTTAGGGGGACTAGGGAAAGATACGCAGTATTTT. Translation: CASSLGGLGKDTQYF.

This clonotype was counted a few times. The chain combines TRBV11-2 with TRBJ2-3; maybe TRBD2 (6 bases). Germline-derived CDR1 and CDR2 are SGHAT and FQNNGV. Trimming removed 5 bases at V and 2 bases at J, with 14 bases between. The CDR3 length is 15 residues. CDR3 bases: TGTGCCAGCAGCCCCGGGACTGGCTACACAGATACGCAGTATTTT. Translation gives CASSPGTGYTDTQYF.

The chain is built from TRBV20-1 and TRBJ2-7, with 14 bases identical to TRBD2. Germline lookup yields CDR1 DFQATT and CDR2 SNEGSKA (reference sequence). The CDR3 runs to 16 residues. Germline trimming cut 3 bases from V and 7 bases from J; bases unmatched to any gene: 11. The CDR3 DNA reads TGCAGTGCTAGGGATGTGACTAGCGGGGGGGTAGAGGAGCAGTACTTC. This gives the protein CSARDVTSGGVEEQYF.

This clonotype was observed at least ten times. CDR3 protein: CASSLANNEQFF. CDR3 nucleotide sequence: TGTGCCAGCAGCCTCGCGAATAATGAGCAGTTCTTC. The gene calls are TRBV12-3 or TRBV12-4 and TRBJ2-1; D gene unclear. V was pared by 6 bases and J by 7 bases, with 10 bases between. The CDR3 has 12 residues.

This clonotype was found many times. The chain joins TRBV3-1 to TRBJ2-3, with a tentative D call TRBD2 (5 bases). The CDR3 length is 15 residues. Deletions cut 4 bases from V and 5 bases from J, with 16 bases between. CDR1 is LGHDT and CDR2 is YNNKEL in the germline V gene (reference sequence). As DNA, the CDR3 is TGTGCCAGCAGCCCGCCTTTGGGGAGAGGAGATACGCAGTATTTT. It specifies CASSPPLGRGDTQYF.

This clonotype was counted at least ten times. The chain uses TRBV7-2 and TRBJ2-1, with D hard to call. Trimming removed 3 bases at V and 6 bases at J, with 6 bases between. Germline CDR1 reads SGHTA; CDR2 reads FQGNSA. The CDR3 runs 12 residues. CDR3 residues: CASSFPSNEQFF. The CDR3 DNA is TGTGCCAGCAGCTTCCCCAGCAATGAGCAGTTCTTC.

The V call is TRBV5-6, the J call TRBJ2-1; 8 nucleotides align to TRBD1. The CDR3 is 15 amino acids. V was pared by 2 bases and J by 7 bases, with 8 bases of the junction left unmatched. Germline CDR1 SGHDT, CDR2 YYEEEE. The CDR3 sequence: CASSFRQGMRNEQFF. The CDR3 DNA reads TGTGCCAGCAGCTTTCGACAGGGGATGAGGAATGAGCAGTTCTTC.

The chain joins TRBV2 to TRBJ2-7; D ambiguous. The CDR3 length is 19 residues. V dropped 0 bases and J dropped 2 bases, with 23 bases sitting between them. Germline V lookup: CDR1 SNHLY, CDR2 FYNNEI. CDR3 amino acids: CASSEAVEDPFSTAYEQYF. The CDR3 nucleotides read TGTGCCAGCAGTGAAGCGGTCGAGGACCCTTTTAGTACCGCCTACGAGCAGTACTTC. Full variable domain (rest looked up from reference TRBV2 and TRBJ2-7): EPEVTQTPSHQVTQMGQEVILRCVPISNHLYFYWYRQILGQKVEFLVSFYNNEISEKSEIFDDQFSVERPDGSNFTLKIRSTKLEDSAMYFCASSEAVEDPFSTAYEQYFGPGTRLTVT.

There are many counts of this clonotype. The gene calls are TRBV5-1 and TRBJ1-2; 7 bases match TRBD1. Germline loops: CDR1 SGHRS, CDR2 YFSETQ. The CDR3 is 14 amino acids. V lost 5 bases and J lost 8; bases outside the gene matches: 12. For the CDR3, the DNA is TGCGCCAGCAGTCCGACAGGGCAGGGAGTAGGCTACACCTTC. Amino acids: CASSPTGQGVGYTF.

This clonotype occurred a few times. The V and J genes are TRBV5-1 and TRBJ2-7; 8 bases are shared with TRBD2. V lost 4 bases, J lost 7 bases, and 16 bases stayed unmatched. This CDR3 contains 16 residues. Per germline, CDR1 SGHRS and CDR2 YFSETQ. The DNA for the CDR3 is TGCGCCAGCAGCGTAGGACCGGGACTAGGGGTAGAAGAGCAGTACTTC. This gives the protein CASSVGPGLGVEEQYF. Full variable domain (remainder filled in from reference TRBV5-1 and TRBJ2-7): KAGVTQTPRYLIKTRGQQVTLSCSPISGHRSVSWYQQTPGQGLQFLFEYFSETQRNKGNFPGRFSGRQFSNSRSEMNVSTLELGDSALYLCASSVGPGLGVEEQYFGPGTRLTVT.

This clonotype was seen more than once but under ten times. The chain joins TRBV30 to TRBJ2-7; TRBD1 is a possible D gene (5 bases). Trimming left V 2 bases short and J 6 bases short, with 11 bases between. This CDR3 spans 12 amino acids. CDR1 GTSNPN and CDR2 SVGIG come from the germline V gene (reference sequence). The DNA for the CDR3 is TGTGCCTGGAGTCTTTTAGGGGTCGAGCAGTACTTC. Translation gives CAWSLLGVEQYF.

This clonotype has only a few counts. The chain carries TRBV24-1 and TRBJ2-7; D unclear. The CDR3 covers 13 residues. CDR1 KGHDR and CDR2 SFDVKD come from the germline V gene. V was shortened by 4 bases and J by 0 bases, with 6 bases between the two germline ends. The CDR3 here is CATSDPSSYEQYF. CDR3 coding DNA: TGTGCCACCAGTGACCCCTCCTCCTACGAGCAGTACTTC.

In its sample, this clonotype was seen many times. The rearrangement links TRBV7-9 to TRBJ2-1, with D tentatively TRBD2 (5 bases). The germline gives CDR1 SEHNR, CDR2 FQNEAQ (reference sequence). The CDR3 spans 16 residues. Trimming stripped 5 bases from V and 0 bases from J, with 14 bases between. The CDR3 DNA reads TGTGCCAGCAGCCCTATCGGGGAAATCTCCTACAATGAGCAGTTCTTC. It is translated as CASSPIGEISYNEQFF.

V usage is TRBV7-9 and J usage is TRBJ2-1, with a possible D match to TRBD2 (7 bases). V lost 5 bases and J lost 7, with 24 bases in between. The CDR3 sequence is 17 residues long. The V gene's germline CDR1 is SEHNR and CDR2 FQNEAQ (reference sequence). The CDR3 spells CASSRALGRGLVNEQFF. The CDR3 bases are TGTGCCAGCAGCCGCGCCCTGGGGCGGGGGCTCGTTAATGAGCAGTTCTTC.